The clone carrying this TCR beta chain came up many times. With 5 bases clipped from V and 1 base from J, the junction kept 5 bases outside the gene matches. The V gene's germline CDR1 is LNHDA and CDR2 SQIVND (reference sequence). The CDR3 consists of 14 residues. Symptoms, serum thyroxine and TRAb, thyroid ultrasound, and orbital computed tomography formed the diagnostic basis. These data come from a study of Graves' ophthalmopathy and Graves' hyperthyroidism. Study details: Pretreatment peripheral blood was obtained at initial diagnosis.

The sequenced template was RNA, covering the TCR beta CDR3 region. First-round RT-PCR employed HTBI primers, with a second-round multiplex PCR after it. In TCRdb, the multiplex PCR reads were re-called with MiXCR into one record per CDR3 protein. The repertoire consists of approximately 700,000 distinct CDR3 sequences, with about two fifths occurring once and the leading ten covering around 3%. This TCR was sampled from an adult man with Graves' ophthalmopathy. Material for sequencing was peripheral blood. The V call is TRBV19, the J call TRBJ2-7; 7 bases are a match to TRBD1. The CDR3 here is CASSGSTGSYEQYF. The DNA of the CDR3 is TGTGCCAGTAGTGGGTCGACAGGGTCCTACGAGCAGTACTTC.